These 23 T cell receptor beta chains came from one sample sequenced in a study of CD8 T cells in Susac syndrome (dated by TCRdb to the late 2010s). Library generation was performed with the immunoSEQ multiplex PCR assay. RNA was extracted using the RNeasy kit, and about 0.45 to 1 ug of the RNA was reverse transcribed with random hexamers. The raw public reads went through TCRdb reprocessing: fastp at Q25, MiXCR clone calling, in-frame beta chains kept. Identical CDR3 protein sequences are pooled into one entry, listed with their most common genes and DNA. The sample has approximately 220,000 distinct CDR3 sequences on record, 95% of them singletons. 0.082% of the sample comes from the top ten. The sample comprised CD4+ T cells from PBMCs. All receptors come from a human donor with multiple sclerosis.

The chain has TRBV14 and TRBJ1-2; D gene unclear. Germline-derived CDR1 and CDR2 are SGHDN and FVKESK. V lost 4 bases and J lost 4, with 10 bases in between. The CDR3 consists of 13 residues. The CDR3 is CASSLDIFYGYTF. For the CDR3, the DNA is TGTGCCAGCAGCCTCGACATTTTCTATGGCTACACCTTC.

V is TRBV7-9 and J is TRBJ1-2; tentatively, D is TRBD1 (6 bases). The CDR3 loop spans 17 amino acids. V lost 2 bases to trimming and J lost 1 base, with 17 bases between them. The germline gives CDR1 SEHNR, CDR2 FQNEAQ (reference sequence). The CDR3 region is CASSLPTSGEFNYGYTF. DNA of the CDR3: TGTGCCAGCAGCTTACCCACTTCAGGGGAGTTTAACTATGGCTACACCTTC.

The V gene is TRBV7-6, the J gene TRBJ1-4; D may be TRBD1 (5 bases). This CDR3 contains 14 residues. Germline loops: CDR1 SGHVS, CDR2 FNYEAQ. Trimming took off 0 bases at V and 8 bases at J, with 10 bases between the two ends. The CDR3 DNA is TGTGCCAGCAGCTTAGCTGGGGGAGAAGAAAAACTGTTTTTT. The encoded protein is CASSLAGGEEKLFF.

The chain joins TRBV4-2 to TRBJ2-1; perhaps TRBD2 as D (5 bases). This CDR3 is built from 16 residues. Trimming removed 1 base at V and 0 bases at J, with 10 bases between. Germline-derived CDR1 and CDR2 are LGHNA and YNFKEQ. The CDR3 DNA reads TGTGCCAGCAGCCAAGCAAGCGGCGTCTCCTACAATGAGCAGTTCTTC. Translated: CASSQASGVSYNEQFF.

The CDR3 sequence is CASSWTGPGSPLHF. The CDR3 nucleotides read TGTGCCAGCAGTTGGACAGGGCCGGGTTCACCCCTCCACTTT. The chain couples TRBV2 to TRBJ1-6; 8 bases match TRBD1. The CDR3 spans 14 residues. After removal of 5 bases from V and 9 bases from J, the junction contained 6 bases not matched to a gene. Germline V gives CDR1 SNHLY, CDR2 FYNNEI.

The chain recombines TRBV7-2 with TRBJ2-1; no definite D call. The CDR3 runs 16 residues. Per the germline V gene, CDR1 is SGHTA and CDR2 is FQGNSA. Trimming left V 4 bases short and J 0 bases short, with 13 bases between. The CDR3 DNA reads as TGTGCCAGCAGCTCGTGGTCAGCTAGCTCCTACAATGAGCAGTTCTTC. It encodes CASSSWSASSYNEQFF.

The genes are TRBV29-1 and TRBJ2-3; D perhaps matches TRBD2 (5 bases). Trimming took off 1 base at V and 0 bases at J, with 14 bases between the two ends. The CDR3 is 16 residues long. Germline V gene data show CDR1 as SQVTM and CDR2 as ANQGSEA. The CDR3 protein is CSVEGLASRSTDTQYF. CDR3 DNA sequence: TGCAGCGTTGAAGGGTTGGCTAGCCGTAGCACAGATACGCAGTATTTT.

In DNA form, the CDR3 reads TGTGCCAGCAGTCCCCGGGACAAGGGGGCTGAAGCTTTCTTT. Residues: CASSPRDKGAEAFF. The V and J genes are TRBV12-3 or TRBV12-4 and TRBJ1-1, with D perhaps TRBD1 (6 bases). Trimming stripped 5 bases from V and 6 bases from J, with 16 bases between. The CDR3 runs to 14 residues.

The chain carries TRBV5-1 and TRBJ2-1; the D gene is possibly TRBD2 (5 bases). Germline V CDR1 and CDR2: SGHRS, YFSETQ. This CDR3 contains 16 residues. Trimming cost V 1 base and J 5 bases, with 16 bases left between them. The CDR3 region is CASSLISRTANNEQFF. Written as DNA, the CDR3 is TGCGCCAGCAGCTTGATTTCCCGGACTGCAAACAATGAGCAGTTCTTC.

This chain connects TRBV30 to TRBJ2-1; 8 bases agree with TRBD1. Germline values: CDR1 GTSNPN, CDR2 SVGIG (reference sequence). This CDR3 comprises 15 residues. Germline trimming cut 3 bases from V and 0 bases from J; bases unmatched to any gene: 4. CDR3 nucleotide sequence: TGTGCCTGGAGGGGGACAGGCAGCTCCTACAATGAGCAGTTCTTC. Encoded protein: CAWRGTGSSYNEQFF.

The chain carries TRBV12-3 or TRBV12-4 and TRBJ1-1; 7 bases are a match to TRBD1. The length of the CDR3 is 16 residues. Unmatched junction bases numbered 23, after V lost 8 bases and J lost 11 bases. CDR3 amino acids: CASRDRTSGPVLLAFF. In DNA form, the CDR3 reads TGTGCCAGCCGGGACAGAACCTCGGGACCTGTTTTGTTGGCTTTCTTT.

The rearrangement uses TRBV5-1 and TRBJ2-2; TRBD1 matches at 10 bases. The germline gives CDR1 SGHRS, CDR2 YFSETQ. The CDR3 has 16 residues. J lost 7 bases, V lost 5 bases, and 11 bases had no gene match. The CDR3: CASSLPSGTGDGELFF. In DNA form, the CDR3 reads TGCGCCAGCAGTCTACCCTCCGGGACAGGGGACGGGGAGCTGTTTTTT.

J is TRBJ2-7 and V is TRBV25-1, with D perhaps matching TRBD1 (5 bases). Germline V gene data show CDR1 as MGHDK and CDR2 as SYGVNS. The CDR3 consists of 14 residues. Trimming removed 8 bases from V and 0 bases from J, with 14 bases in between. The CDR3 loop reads CASPIKDSSYEQYV. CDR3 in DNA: TGTGCCAGCCCGATTAAAGACAGCTCCTACGAGCAGTACGTC.

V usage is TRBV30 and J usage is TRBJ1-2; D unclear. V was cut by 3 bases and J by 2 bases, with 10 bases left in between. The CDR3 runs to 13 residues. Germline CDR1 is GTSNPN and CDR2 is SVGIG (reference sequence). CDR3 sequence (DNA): TGTGCCTGGAGCGGGCAGCCCAACTATGGCTACACCTTC. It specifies CAWSGQPNYGYTF. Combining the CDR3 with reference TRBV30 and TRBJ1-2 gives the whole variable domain SQTIHQWPATLVQPVGSPLSLECTVEGTSNPNLYWYRQAAGRGLQLLFYSVGIGQISSEVPQNLSASRPQDRQFILSSKKLLLSDSGFYLCAWSGQPNYGYTFGSGTRLTVV.

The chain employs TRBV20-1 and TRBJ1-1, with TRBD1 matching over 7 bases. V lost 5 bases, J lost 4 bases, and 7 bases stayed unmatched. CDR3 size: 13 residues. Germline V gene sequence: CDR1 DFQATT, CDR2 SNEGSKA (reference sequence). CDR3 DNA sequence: TGCAGTGCTTACACAGGGGCGGGCACTGAAGCTTTCTTT. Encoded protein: CSAYTGAGTEAFF.

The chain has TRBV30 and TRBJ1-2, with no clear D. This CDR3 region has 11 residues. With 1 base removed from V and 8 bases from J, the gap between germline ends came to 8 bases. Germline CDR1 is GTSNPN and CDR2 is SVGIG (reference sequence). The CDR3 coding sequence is TGTGCCTGGAGTGAAGTCATGGGCTACACCTTC. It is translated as CAWSEVMGYTF.

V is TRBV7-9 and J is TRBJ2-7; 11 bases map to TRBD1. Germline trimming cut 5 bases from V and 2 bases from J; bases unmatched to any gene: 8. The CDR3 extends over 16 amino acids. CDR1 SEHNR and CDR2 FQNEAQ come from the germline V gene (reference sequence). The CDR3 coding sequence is TGTGCCAGCAGCCCAACGGGACAGGGGGGAACCTACGAGCAGTACTTC. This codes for CASSPTGQGGTYEQYF.

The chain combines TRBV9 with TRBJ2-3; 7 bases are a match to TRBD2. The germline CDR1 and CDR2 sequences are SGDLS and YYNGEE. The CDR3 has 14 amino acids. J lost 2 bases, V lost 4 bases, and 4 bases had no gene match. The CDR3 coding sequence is TGTGCCAGCAGCCTAGCGGATTTCACAGATACGCAGTATTTT. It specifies CASSLADFTDTQYF.

In DNA, the CDR3 is TGTGCCAGCAGTCCCCTACGTTCGCCAAGTCAAGTAGGCTACACCTTC. Its translation is CASSPLRSPSQVGYTF. The chain uses TRBV27 and TRBJ1-2; no firm D call. The CDR3 is 16 amino acids. The germline CDR1 and CDR2 sequences are MNHEY and SMNVEV (reference sequence). Trimming stripped 5 bases from V and 8 bases from J, with 24 bases between.

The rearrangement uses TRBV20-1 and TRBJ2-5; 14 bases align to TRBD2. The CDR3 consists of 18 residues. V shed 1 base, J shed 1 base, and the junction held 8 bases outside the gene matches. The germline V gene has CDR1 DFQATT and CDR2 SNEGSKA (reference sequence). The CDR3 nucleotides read TGCAGTGCTAGAGGGACTAGCGGGGGGCCCTGGCGCCAAGAGACCCAGTACTTC. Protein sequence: CSARGTSGGPWRQETQYF.

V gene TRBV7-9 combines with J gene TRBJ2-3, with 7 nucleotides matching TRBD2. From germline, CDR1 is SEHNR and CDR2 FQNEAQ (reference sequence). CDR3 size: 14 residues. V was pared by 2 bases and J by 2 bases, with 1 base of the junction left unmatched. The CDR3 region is CASSLSGNTDTQYF. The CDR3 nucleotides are TGTGCCAGCAGCTTAAGCGGGAACACAGATACGCAGTATTTT.

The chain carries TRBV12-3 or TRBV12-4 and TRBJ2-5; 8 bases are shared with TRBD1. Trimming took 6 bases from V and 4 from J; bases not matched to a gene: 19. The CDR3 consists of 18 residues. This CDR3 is CASRGLRDMDRAGETQYF. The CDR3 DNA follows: TGTGCCAGCAGGGGACTCAGAGACATGGACAGGGCGGGAGAGACCCAGTACTTC.

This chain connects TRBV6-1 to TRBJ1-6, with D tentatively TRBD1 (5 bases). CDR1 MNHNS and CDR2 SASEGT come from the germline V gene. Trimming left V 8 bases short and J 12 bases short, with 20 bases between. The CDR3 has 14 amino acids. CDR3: CASGKGTPKLPLHF. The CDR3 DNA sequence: TGTGCCAGCGGCAAGGGGACGCCAAAGTTACCCCTCCACTTT.